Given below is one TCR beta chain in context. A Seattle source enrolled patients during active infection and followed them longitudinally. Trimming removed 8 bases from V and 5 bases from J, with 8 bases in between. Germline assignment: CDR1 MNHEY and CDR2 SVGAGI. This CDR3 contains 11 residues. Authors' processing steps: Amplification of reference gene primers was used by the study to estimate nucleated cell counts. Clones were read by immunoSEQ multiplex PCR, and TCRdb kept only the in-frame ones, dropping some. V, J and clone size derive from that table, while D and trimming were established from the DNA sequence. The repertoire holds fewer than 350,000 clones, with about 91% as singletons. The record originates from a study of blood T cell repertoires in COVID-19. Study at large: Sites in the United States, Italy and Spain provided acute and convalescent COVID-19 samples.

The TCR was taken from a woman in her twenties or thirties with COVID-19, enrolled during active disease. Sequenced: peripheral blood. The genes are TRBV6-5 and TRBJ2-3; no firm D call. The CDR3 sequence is CASGRGDTQYF. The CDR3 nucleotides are TGTGCCAGCGGCCGAGGAGATACGCAGTATTTT.